This TCR beta chain was obtained from a study of T cells after yellow fever vaccination. At the level of the study: Low-cell-number fractions were prepared with SMART-Seq v4 Ultra Low Input. Findings and limits, study-wide: Highly abundant clonotypes carried over from the bulk population could end up in FACS-sorted repertoires as contaminants. There was a small share of clonotypes that showed up in both the CD4 and CD8 compartments.

The CDR3 spans 15 residues. V was trimmed by 6 bases and J by 3 bases, leaving 18 bases between them. As regards this clonotype: Its antigen is currently unknown.

MiXCR was run by TCRdb on the 5' RACE reads, yielding one entry per CDR3 protein. The sample lists approximately 510,000 distinct CDR3 sequences, about a fifth occurring once. The sequencing here drew on PBMCs, taken 21 days after the first yellow fever vaccination. The chain is built from TRBV12-3 or TRBV12-4 and TRBJ2-7; weak D call: TRBD1 (5 bases). This receptor was identified in a man between 18 and 35 years old who received the YFV17D yellow fever vaccine. CDR3 residues: CASRPGLGPNYEQYF. In nucleotides, the CDR3 is TGTGCCAGCAGACCGGGCCTGGGGCCTAACTACGAGCAGTACTTC.